One and the same sample provided the 21 T cell receptor beta chains below, sequenced in a study of blood T cell repertoires in COVID-19. Profiled with immunoSEQ multiplex PCR; TCRdb holds only in-frame clones, not every one. Among around 300,000 clones, roughly 90% were seen once, and the ten largest hold roughly 1.1%. The specimen sequenced was PBMCs or T cells enriched from blood (not recorded which). The receptors originated from a woman aged 30 to 39 who had recovered from COVID-19.

The chain links TRBV7-2 to TRBJ2-1; perhaps TRBD1 as D (5 bases). Trimming stripped 4 bases from V and 3 bases from J, with 10 bases between. Looked up from germline, CDR1 is SGHTA and CDR2 is FQGNSA. The CDR3 covers 14 residues. The CDR3 region has the DNA TGTGCCAGCAGCTCCAGGGTAGGCTACAATGAGCAGTTCTTC. Translated: CASSSRVGYNEQFF.

This chain connects TRBV5-1 to TRBJ2-7; 8 bases agree with TRBD1. CDR3 length: 14 residues. Looked up from germline, CDR1 is SGHRS and CDR2 is YFSETQ. V shed 4 bases, J shed 6 bases, and the junction held 9 bases outside the gene matches. CDR3 amino acids: CASSPGQGRAEQYF. CDR3 DNA: TGCGCCAGCAGCCCTGGACAGGGACGGGCCGAGCAGTACTTC.

This sequence joins TRBV29-1 and TRBJ2-5; 9 bases agree with TRBD2. V shed 7 bases, J shed 9 bases, and the junction held 9 bases outside the gene matches. CDR1 is SQVTM, CDR2 ANQGSEA, per germline. This CDR3 region has 12 residues. The CDR3 protein is CSATRREGPQYF. The CDR3, as DNA: TGCAGCGCCACTAGGCGGGAGGGACCCCAGTACTTC.

This rearrangement joins TRBV7-2 to TRBJ1-3; 9 nucleotides agree with TRBD1. J was trimmed by 2 bases and V by 4 bases; bases with no gene match: 6. The CDR3 totals 16 residues. Per germline, CDR1 SGHTA and CDR2 FQGNSA. CDR3 DNA sequence: TGTGCCAGCAGCTCAGGAACAGGGGGCGCTGGAAACACCATATATTTT. Its translation: CASSSGTGGAGNTIYF.

This chain's CDR3 is CASSLRPAGSYEQYF. The CDR3 DNA is TGTGCCAGCTCACTTAGGCCAGCGGGGTCCTACGAGCAGTACTTC. The chain employs TRBV18 and TRBJ2-7; 7 bases are a match to TRBD2. Trimming removed 4 bases from V and 1 base from J; junction bases left unmatched: 7. Germline CDR1 KGHSH, CDR2 LQKENI. This CDR3 contains 15 residues.

This clone is labeled medium-sized. CDR3 sequence: CASSEDFYRGQGTEAFF. The CDR3 coding sequence is TGCGCCAGCAGTGAAGATTTCTACAGGGGGCAAGGCACTGAAGCTTTCTTT. The chain combines TRBV10-2 with TRBJ1-1; 9 bases fit TRBD1. The germline CDR1 and CDR2 sequences are WSHSY and SAAADI. This CDR3 is built from 17 residues. The V and J ends lost 3 bases and 4 bases, in that order; junction bases with no gene match: 12.

The chain carries TRBV5-1 and TRBJ2-1; 13 bases are a match to TRBD2. The CDR3 length is 18 residues. From germline, CDR1 is SGHRS and CDR2 YFSETQ. V lost 3 bases, J lost 0 bases, and 6 bases stayed unmatched. The CDR3 bases are TGCGCCAGCAGCTCAGGGACTAGCGGGAAGAGCTCCTACAATGAGCAGTTCTTC. Amino acid sequence: CASSSGTSGKSSYNEQFF. Looking up the rest from reference TRBV5-1 and TRBJ2-1 gives the full variable domain: KAGVTQTPRYLIKTRGQQVTLSCSPISGHRSVSWYQQTPGQGLQFLFEYFSETQRNKGNFPGRFSGRQFSNSRSEMNVSTLELGDSALYLCASSSGTSGKSSYNEQFFGPGTRLTVL.

The chain recombines TRBV19 with TRBJ2-4, with D hard to call. V was trimmed by 5 bases and J by 1 base, leaving 9 bases between them. The CDR3 sequence is 14 residues long. Germline lookup yields CDR1 LNHDA and CDR2 SQIVND (reference sequence). CDR3 protein: CASSSPHAKNIQYF. The CDR3 bases are TGTGCCAGTAGTTCCCCACACGCCAAAAACATTCAGTACTTC.

The rearrangement links TRBV7-3 to TRBJ2-6, with 9 bases fitting TRBD1. The CDR3 covers 17 residues. V lost 6 bases, J lost 1 base, and 7 bases stayed unmatched. The germline V gene has CDR1 SGHTA and CDR2 FQGTGA. The CDR3 coding sequence is TGTGCCAGCAGTCGGGACAGGGTTGCATCTGGGGCCAACGTCCTGACTTTC. Translating it yields CASSRDRVASGANVLTF.

The chain recombines TRBV18 with TRBJ1-1; D gene ambiguous. The CDR3 has 15 amino acids. Germline lookup yields CDR1 KGHSH and CDR2 LQKENI. The V gene lost 0 bases and the J gene lost 8 bases, with 16 bases spanning the gap. CDR3 DNA sequence: TGTGCCAGCTCACCACCGGCCACGGGGAGAGCAGAAGCTTTCTTT. It translates to CASSPPATGRAEAFF. The whole variable domain, filled in from reference TRBV18 and TRBJ1-1, reads NAGVMQNPRHLVRRRGQEARLRCSPMKGHSHVYWYRQLPEEGLKFMVYLQKENIIDESGMPKERFSAEFPKEGPSILRIQQVVRGDSAAYFCASSPPATGRAEAFFGQGTRLTVV.

The chain links TRBV5-6 to TRBJ2-7; 8 nucleotides match TRBD1. The germline V gene encodes CDR1 SGHDT and CDR2 YYEEEE. CDR3 size: 16 residues. V gave up 1 base and J gave up 2 bases; unmatched junction bases: 8. The CDR3 sequence is CASSLRPTGGTYEQYF. As DNA, the CDR3 is TGTGCCAGCAGCTTGAGGCCCACAGGGGGTACCTACGAGCAGTACTTC.

This clone showed up just once. The chain has TRBV6-2 or TRBV6-3 and TRBJ2-1, with TRBD2 matching over 13 bases. The CDR3 is 17 residues long. With 4 bases clipped from V and 9 bases from J, the junction kept 12 bases outside the gene matches. CDR1 is MNHEY and CDR2 is SVGEGT in the germline V gene. As DNA, the CDR3 is TGTGCCAGCAGTTTAGGACTAGCGGGAGTGAGATGGGGTGAGCAGTTCTTC. Translation gives CASSLGLAGVRWGEQFF.

The chain employs TRBV19 and TRBJ2-1, with TRBD1 matching over 7 bases. The CDR3 has 14 amino acids. The trim removed 7 bases at V and 9 bases at J, leaving 12 bases unmatched. The germline V gene encodes CDR1 LNHDA and CDR2 SQIVND (reference sequence). In nucleotides, the CDR3 is TGTGCCAGTACCGCGGACAGGATATTCAGTGAGCAGTTCTTC. Encoded protein: CASTADRIFSEQFF.

V usage is TRBV28 and J usage is TRBJ2-3; 7 bases agree with TRBD1. Germline lookup yields CDR1 MDHEN and CDR2 SYDVKM. The CDR3 consists of 16 residues. V lost 5 bases, J lost 1 base, and 9 bases stayed unmatched. For the CDR3, the DNA is TGTGCCAGCAGTCCTAGGGGGCCAGGGGGCACAGATACGCAGTATTTT. It specifies CASSPRGPGGTDTQYF.

The rearrangement links TRBV28 to TRBJ1-1; D remains unclear. The germline V gene encodes CDR1 MDHEN and CDR2 SYDVKM. V lost 6 bases to trimming and J lost 4 bases, with 9 bases between them. The CDR3 contains 12 residues. The CDR3 nucleotides are TGTGCCAGCAGCCCTCCCGGCACTGAAGCTTTCTTT. Protein product: CASSPPGTEAFF.

The CDR3 sequence is CASSAGQGRSPLHF. CDR3 DNA sequence: TGTGCCAGCAGCGCGGGACAGGGGAGATCACCCCTCCACTTT. The chain recombines TRBV9 with TRBJ1-6; 10 nucleotides align to TRBD1. V lost 3 bases to trimming and J lost 10 bases; unmatched junction nucleotides: 4. Germline values: CDR1 SGDLS, CDR2 YYNGEE. The CDR3 runs to 14 residues.

The CDR3 sequence: CASSFKLAGPYEQYF. In DNA, the CDR3 is TGTGCCAGCAGTTTTAAGCTAGCGGGACCCTACGAGCAGTACTTC. The rearrangement uses TRBV27 and TRBJ2-7; 9 bases line up with TRBD2. CDR3 size: 15 residues. Germline V gene data show CDR1 as MNHEY and CDR2 as SMNVEV (reference sequence). Unmatched junction bases numbered 5, after V lost 3 bases and J lost 2 bases.

The chain is built from TRBV6-2 or TRBV6-3 and TRBJ2-1, with D possibly TRBD1 on 5 matching bases. V lost 5 bases and J 6 bases, leaving 17 bases between the germline ends. The V gene's germline CDR1 is MNHEY and CDR2 SVGEGT. This CDR3 comprises 15 residues. CDR3 sequence reads: CASSGSLQAVNEQFF. The CDR3 region has the DNA TGTGCCAGCAGTGGAAGCTTACAGGCGGTCAATGAGCAGTTCTTC.

The V gene is TRBV5-1, the J gene TRBJ2-3; tentative D call: TRBD2 (5 bases). The CDR3 totals 16 residues. V gave up 1 base and J gave up 0 bases, with 12 bases separating them. Looked up from germline, CDR1 is SGHRS and CDR2 is YFSETQ. This CDR3 reads CASSLSRAASTDTQYF. For the CDR3, the DNA is TGCGCCAGCAGCTTGTCACGAGCGGCTAGCACAGATACGCAGTATTTT.

This clone has a handful of counts. CDR3 region: CASSIGLSGRIGSSYEQYF. In DNA form, the CDR3 reads TGTGCCAGTAGTATTGGTCTGAGCGGGAGGATCGGGAGCTCCTACGAGCAGTACTTC. The chain joins TRBV19 to TRBJ2-7; 9 bases line up with TRBD2. This CDR3 has 19 amino acids. V lost 3 bases to trimming and J lost 0 bases; unmatched junction nucleotides: 15. The germline CDR1 and CDR2 sequences are LNHDA and SQIVND (reference sequence).

This clone appeared once. The CDR3 nucleotides are TGTGCCAGCTCACCGGAGGGGCCGCGGTATGAAAAACTGTTTTTT. Its protein is CASSPEGPRYEKLFF. This sequence joins TRBV18 and TRBJ1-4; D might be TRBD1 (5 bases). The V gene's germline CDR1 is KGHSH and CDR2 LQKENI. V shed 3 bases and J shed 6 bases, with 14 bases lying between them. CDR3 length: 15 residues.